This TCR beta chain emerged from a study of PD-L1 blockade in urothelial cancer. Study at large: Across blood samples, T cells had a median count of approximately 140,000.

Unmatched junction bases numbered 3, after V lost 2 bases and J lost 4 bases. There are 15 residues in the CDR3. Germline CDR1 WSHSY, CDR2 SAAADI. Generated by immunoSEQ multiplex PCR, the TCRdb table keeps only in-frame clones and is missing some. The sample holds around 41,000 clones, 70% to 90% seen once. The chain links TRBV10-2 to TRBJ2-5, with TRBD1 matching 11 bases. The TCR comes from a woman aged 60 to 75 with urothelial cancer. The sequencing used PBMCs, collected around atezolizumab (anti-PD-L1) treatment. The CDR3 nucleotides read TGCGCCAGCAGTGAGGGACAGGGGGCGCGAGAGACCCAGTACTTC. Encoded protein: CASSEGQGARETQYF.